This entry features one T cell receptor (beta chain) sequence. The entry originates in a study of shared clonotypes between healthy human individuals. Both subsets, CD45RA+ naive and CD45RA-negative memory, were split from the CD4+ cells. Measured with immunoSEQ multiplex PCR; TCRdb has only the in-frame clones, and not every one. Of some 1 million clones detected, roughly 70% appear once; the ten largest clones hold approximately 1.5%. This CDR3 contains 13 residues. CDR1 and CDR2 (germline): SGHRS, YFSETQ. Trimming pared 1 base from V and 2 bases from J, leaving 5 bases between. The gene calls are TRBV5-1 and TRBJ2-3; perhaps TRBD2 as D (5 bases). Input material: memory CD4+ T cells sorted from blood. The subset here: CD45RA-negative fraction. The receptor was isolated from a man between 18 and 35 years old in good health. The CDR3 DNA reads as TGCGCCAGCAGCTTGCTAGCCACAGATACGCAGTATTTT. The encoded protein is CASSLLATDTQYF.